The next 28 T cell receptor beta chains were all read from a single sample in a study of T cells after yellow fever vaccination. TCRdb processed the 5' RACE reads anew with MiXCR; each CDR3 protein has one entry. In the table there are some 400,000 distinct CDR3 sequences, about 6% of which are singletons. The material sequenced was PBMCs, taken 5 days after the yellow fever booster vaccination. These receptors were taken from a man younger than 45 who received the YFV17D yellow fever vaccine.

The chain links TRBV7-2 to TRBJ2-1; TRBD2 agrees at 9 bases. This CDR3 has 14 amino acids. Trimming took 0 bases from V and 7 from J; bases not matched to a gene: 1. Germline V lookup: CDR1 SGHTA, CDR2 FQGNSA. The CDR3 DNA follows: TGTGCCAGCAGCTTAGCTAGCGGGAGTAATGAGCAGTTCTTC. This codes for CASSLASGSNEQFF.

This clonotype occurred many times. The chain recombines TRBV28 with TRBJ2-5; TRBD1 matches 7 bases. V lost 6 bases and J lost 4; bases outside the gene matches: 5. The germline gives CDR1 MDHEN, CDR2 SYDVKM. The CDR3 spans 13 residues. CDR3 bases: TGTGCCAGCAGCCCGGGACAGTTAGAGACCCAGTACTTC. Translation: CASSPGQLETQYF. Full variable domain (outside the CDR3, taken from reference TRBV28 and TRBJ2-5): DVKVTQSSRYLVKRTGEKVFLECVQDMDHENMFWYRQDPGLGLRLIYFSYDVKMKEKGDIPEGYSVSREKKERFSLILESASTNQTSMYLCASSPGQLETQYFGPGTRLLVL.

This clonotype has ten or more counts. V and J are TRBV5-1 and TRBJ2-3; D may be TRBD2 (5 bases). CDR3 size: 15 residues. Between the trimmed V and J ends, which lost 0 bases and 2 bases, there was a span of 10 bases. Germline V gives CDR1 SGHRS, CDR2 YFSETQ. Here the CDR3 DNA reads TGCGCCAGCAGCTTGGCCCCGGACTCCACAGATACGCAGTATTTT. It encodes CASSLAPDSTDTQYF. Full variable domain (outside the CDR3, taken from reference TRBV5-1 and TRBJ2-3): KAGVTQTPRYLIKTRGQQVTLSCSPISGHRSVSWYQQTPGQGLQFLFEYFSETQRNKGNFPGRFSGRQFSNSRSEMNVSTLELGDSALYLCASSLAPDSTDTQYFGPGTRLTVL.

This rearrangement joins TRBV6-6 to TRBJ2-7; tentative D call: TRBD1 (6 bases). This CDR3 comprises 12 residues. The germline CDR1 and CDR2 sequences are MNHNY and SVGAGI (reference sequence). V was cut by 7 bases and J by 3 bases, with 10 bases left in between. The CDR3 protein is CASTIQGYEQYF. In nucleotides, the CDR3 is TGTGCCAGCACTATACAGGGCTACGAGCAGTACTTC.

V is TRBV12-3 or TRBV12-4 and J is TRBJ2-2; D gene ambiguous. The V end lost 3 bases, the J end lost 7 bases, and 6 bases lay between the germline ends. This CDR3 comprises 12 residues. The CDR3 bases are TGTGCCAGCAGTTTTTATTACGGGGAGCTGTTTTTT. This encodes CASSFYYGELFF.

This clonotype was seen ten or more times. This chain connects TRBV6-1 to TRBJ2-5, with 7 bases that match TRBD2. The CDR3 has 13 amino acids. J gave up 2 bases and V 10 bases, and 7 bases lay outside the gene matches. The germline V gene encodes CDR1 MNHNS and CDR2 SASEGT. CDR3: CAIRRSGQETQYF. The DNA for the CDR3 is TGTGCCATTCGCCGTAGCGGGCAAGAGACCCAGTACTTC.

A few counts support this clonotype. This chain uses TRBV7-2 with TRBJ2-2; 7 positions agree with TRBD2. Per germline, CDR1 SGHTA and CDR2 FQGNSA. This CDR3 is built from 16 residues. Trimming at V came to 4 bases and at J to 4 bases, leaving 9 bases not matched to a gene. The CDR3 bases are TGTGCCAGCAGCTGGGGGGGGAGCTTGAGCACCGGGGAGCTGTTTTTT. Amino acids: CASSWGGSLSTGELFF.

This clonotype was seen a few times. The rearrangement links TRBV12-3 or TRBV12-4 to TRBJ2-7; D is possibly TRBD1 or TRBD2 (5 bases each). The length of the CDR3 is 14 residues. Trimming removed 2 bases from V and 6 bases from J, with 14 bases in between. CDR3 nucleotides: TGTGCCAGCAGTTTAAACCAAGCGAGGGGCGAGCAGTACTTC. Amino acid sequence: CASSLNQARGEQYF.

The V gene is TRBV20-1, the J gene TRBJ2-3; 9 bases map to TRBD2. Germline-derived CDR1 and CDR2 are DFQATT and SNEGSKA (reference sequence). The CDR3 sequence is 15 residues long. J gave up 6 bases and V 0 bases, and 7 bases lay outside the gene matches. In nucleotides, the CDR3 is TGCAGTGCTAGAGATCGGCGGGAGGGTTGGGATACGCAGTATTTT. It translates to CSARDRREGWDTQYF.

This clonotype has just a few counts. DNA of the CDR3: TGCGCCAGCAGCCACGCAATCCGGGGGGAACAGTACTTC. Its translation: CASSHAIRGEQYF. The V call is TRBV4-3, the J call TRBJ2-4; 7 positions match TRBD2. Germline CDR1 is LGHNA and CDR2 is YSLEER. The V and J ends lost 3 bases and 13 bases, in that order; junction bases with no gene match: 9. This CDR3 is built from 13 residues.

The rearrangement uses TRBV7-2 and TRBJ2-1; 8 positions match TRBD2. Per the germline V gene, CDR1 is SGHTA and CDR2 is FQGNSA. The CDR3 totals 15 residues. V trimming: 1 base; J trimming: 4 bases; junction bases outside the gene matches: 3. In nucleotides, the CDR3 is TGTGCCAGCAGCTTAGGAGCGGGAGAGTACAATGAGCAGTTCTTC. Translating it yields CASSLGAGEYNEQFF.

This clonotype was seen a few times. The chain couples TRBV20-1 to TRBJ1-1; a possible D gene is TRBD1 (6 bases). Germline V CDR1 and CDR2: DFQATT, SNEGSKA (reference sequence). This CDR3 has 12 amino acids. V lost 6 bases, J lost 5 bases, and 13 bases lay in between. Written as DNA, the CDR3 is TGCAGTGCAAGACAGGCAGAGACTGAAGCTTTCTTT. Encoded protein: CSARQAETEAFF.

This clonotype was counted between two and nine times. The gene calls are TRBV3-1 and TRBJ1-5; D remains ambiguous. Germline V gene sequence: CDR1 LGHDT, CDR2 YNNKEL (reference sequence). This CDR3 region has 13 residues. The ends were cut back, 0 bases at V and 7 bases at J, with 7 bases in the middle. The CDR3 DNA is TGTGCCAGCAGCCAAGATCTACGGCAGCCCCAGCATTTT. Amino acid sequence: CASSQDLRQPQHF.

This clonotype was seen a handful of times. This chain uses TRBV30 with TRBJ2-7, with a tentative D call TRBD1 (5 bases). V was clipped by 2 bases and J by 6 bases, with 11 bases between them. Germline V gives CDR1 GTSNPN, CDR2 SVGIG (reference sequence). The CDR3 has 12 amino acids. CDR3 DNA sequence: TGTGCCTGGAGTAGGCAGGGTCGCGAGCAGTACTTC. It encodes CAWSRQGREQYF. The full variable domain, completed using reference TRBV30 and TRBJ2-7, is SQTIHQWPATLVQPVGSPLSLECTVEGTSNPNLYWYRQAAGRGLQLLFYSVGIGQISSEVPQNLSASRPQDRQFILSSKKLLLSDSGFYLCAWSRQGREQYFGPGTRLTVT.

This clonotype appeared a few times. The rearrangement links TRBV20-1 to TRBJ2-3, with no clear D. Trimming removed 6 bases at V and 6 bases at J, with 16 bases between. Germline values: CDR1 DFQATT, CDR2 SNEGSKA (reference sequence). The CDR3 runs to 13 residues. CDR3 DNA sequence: TGCAGTGCCCCCCCGAGCAGGTGGGATACGCAGTATTTT. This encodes CSAPPSRWDTQYF.

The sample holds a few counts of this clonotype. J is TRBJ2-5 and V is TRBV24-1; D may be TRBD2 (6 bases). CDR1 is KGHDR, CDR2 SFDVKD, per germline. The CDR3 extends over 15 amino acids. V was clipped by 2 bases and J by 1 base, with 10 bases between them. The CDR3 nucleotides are TGTGCCACCAGTGATTCCCGGGACTCCCAAGAGACCCAGTACTTC. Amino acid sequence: CATSDSRDSQETQYF.

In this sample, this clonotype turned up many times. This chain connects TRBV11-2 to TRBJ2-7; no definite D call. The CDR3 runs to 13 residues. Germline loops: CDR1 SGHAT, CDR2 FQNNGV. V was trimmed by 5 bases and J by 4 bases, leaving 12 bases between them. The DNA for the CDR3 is TGTGCCAGCAGCCCCATATCTAGGTACGAGCAGTACTTC. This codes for CASSPISRYEQYF.

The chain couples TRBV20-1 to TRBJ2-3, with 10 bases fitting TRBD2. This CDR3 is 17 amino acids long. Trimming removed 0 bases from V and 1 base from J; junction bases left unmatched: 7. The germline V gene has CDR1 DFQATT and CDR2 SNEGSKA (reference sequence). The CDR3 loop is CSARERSGLAGTDTQYF. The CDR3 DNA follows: TGCAGTGCTAGAGAGAGAAGCGGACTAGCGGGCACAGATACGCAGTATTTT.

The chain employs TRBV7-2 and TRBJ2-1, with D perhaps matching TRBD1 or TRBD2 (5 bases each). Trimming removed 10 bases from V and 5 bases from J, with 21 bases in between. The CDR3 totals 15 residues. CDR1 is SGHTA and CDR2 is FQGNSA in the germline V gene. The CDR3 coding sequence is TGTGCCACCTGGGCTGGGCCGGGGACCCACAATGAGCAGTTCTTC. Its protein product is CATWAGPGTHNEQFF.

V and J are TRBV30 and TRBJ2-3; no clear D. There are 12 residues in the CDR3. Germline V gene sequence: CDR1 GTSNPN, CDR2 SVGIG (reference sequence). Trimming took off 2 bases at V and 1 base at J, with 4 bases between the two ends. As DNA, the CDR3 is TGTGCCTGGAGTCATCGCACAGATACGCAGTATTTT. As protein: CAWSHRTDTQYF.

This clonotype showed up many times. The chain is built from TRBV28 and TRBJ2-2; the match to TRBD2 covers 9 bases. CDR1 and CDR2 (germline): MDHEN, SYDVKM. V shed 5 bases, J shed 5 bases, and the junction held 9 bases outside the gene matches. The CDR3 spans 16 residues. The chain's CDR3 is CASSTTGLARTGELFF. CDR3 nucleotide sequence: TGTGCCAGCAGTACTACGGGACTAGCTAGGACCGGGGAGCTGTTTTTT.

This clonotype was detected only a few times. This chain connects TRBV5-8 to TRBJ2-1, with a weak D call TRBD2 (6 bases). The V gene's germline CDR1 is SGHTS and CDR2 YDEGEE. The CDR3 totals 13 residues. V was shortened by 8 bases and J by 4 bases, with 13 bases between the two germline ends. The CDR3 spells CASGTAEYNEQFF. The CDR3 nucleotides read TGTGCCAGTGGGACTGCCGAATACAATGAGCAGTTCTTC.

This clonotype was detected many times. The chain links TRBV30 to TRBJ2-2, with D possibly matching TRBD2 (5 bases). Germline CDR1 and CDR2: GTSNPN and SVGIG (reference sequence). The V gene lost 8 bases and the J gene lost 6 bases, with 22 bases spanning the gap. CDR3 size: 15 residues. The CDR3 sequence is CARREDSRVAGELFF. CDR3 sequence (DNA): TGTGCCCGCCGAGAGGACTCCCGGGTGGCCGGGGAGCTGTTTTTT.

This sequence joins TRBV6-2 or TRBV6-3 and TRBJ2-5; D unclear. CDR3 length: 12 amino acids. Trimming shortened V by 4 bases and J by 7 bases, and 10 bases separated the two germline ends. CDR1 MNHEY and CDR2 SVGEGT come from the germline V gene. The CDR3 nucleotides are TGTGCCAGCAGTTCCGATACTGGGACCCAGTACTTC. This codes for CASSSDTGTQYF.

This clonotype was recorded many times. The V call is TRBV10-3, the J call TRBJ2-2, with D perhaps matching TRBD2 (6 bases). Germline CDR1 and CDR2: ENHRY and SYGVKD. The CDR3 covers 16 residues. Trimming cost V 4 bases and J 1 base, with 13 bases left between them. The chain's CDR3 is CAISVGRTENTGELFF. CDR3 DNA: TGTGCCATCAGTGTGGGGAGGACGGAGAACACCGGGGAGCTGTTTTTT.

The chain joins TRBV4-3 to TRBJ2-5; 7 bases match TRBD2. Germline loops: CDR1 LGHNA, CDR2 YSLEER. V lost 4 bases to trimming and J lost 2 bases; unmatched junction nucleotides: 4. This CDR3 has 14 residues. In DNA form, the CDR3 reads TGCGCCAGCAGCCTCGGGACTAAACAAGAGACCCAGTACTTC. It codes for CASSLGTKQETQYF.

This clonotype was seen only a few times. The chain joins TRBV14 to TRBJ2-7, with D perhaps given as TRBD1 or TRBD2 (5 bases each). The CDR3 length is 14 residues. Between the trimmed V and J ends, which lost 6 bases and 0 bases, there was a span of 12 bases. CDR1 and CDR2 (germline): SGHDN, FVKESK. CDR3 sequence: CASRLTGTSYEQYF. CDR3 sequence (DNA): TGTGCCAGCAGGCTGACCGGGACCTCCTACGAGCAGTACTTC.

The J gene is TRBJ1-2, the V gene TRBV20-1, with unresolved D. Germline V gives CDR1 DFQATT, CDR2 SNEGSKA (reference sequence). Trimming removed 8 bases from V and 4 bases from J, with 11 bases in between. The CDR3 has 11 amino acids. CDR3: CSRDEAYGYTF. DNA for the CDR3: TGCAGTCGAGACGAGGCCTATGGCTACACCTTC.